One and the same sample provided the 23 T cell receptor beta chains below, sequenced in a study of blood T cell repertoires in COVID-19. Clones were read by immunoSEQ multiplex PCR, and TCRdb kept only the in-frame ones, dropping some. The table lists a few hundred thousand clones, more than 75% of them singletons. Sample: peripheral blood. Source of these receptors: a young woman with COVID-19, enrolled during active disease.

This clone was found once. The V gene is TRBV2, the J gene TRBJ2-2, with 11 bases identical to TRBD2. Germline-derived CDR1 and CDR2 are SNHLY and FYNNEI. J lost 1 base, V lost 9 bases, and 4 bases had no gene match. CDR3 size: 15 residues. The CDR3 region is CARGTSGRNTGELFF. The CDR3 coding sequence is TGTGCCAGAGGGACTAGCGGAAGGAACACCGGGGAGCTGTTTTTT.

The chain carries TRBV5-1 and TRBJ2-5; 12 positions agree with TRBD2. V lost 7 bases and J lost 4; bases outside the gene matches: 8. The V gene's germline CDR1 is SGHRS and CDR2 YFSETQ. The CDR3 has 15 amino acids. The CDR3 bases are TGCGCCAGCCACCTTCCGGGACTAGCGGGAGAGACCCAGTACTTC. This encodes CASHLPGLAGETQYF.

The chain couples TRBV30 to TRBJ2-7, with TRBD2 matching 8 bases. CDR3 length: 12 amino acids. The germline gives CDR1 GTSNPN, CDR2 SVGIG (reference sequence). The CDR3 spells CARGGEGHEQYF. Here the CDR3 DNA reads TGTGCACGGGGGGGAGAGGGGCACGAGCAGTACTTC.

The chain recombines TRBV4-1 with TRBJ2-7; TRBD2 matches 11 bases. The germline CDR1 and CDR2 sequences are MGHRA and YSYEKL. This CDR3 comprises 15 residues. V trimming: 6 bases; J trimming: 2 bases; junction bases outside the gene matches: 6. The CDR3, as DNA: TGCGCCAGCAGTTCGACTAGCGGGGTAACCTACGAGCAGTACTTC. Its protein product is CASSSTSGVTYEQYF.

The rearrangement uses TRBV10-3 and TRBJ2-3; D perhaps matches TRBD1 (5 bases). Trimming pared 0 bases from V and 1 base from J, leaving 11 bases between. This CDR3 spans 16 amino acids. CDR1 ENHRY and CDR2 SYGVKD come from the germline V gene. CDR3 residues: CAISESKGRGTDTQYF. The CDR3 DNA reads TGTGCCATCAGTGAGTCGAAAGGCAGGGGCACAGATACGCAGTATTTT.

The rearrangement uses TRBV7-3 and TRBJ2-2; 10 bases agree with TRBD2. The CDR3 has 15 amino acids. Trimming cost V 4 bases and J 5 bases; bases outside gene matches: 4. CDR1 is SGHTA and CDR2 is FQGTGA in the germline V gene. CDR3 sequence reads: CASSSGTSVTGELFF. CDR3 DNA sequence: TGTGCCAGCAGCTCCGGGACTAGCGTGACCGGGGAGCTGTTTTTT.

This clone was seen only once. This sequence joins TRBV11-1 and TRBJ2-2, with 12 bases identical to TRBD2. Trimming cost V 4 bases and J 10 bases; bases outside gene matches: 7. The CDR3 runs to 15 residues. The V gene's germline CDR1 is SGHAT and CDR2 FQDESV (reference sequence). The CDR3 coding sequence is TGTGCCAGCAGCTCATCATCTAGCGGGAGGGTGGAGCTGTTTTTT. It is translated as CASSSSSSGRVELFF.

The chain uses TRBV5-6 and TRBJ1-6; D is possibly TRBD1 (6 bases). Germline V lookup: CDR1 SGHDT, CDR2 YYEEEE. V dropped 6 bases and J dropped 3 bases, with 13 bases sitting between them. The CDR3 length is 15 residues. The CDR3 is CASTTRGGYNSPLHF. In DNA form, the CDR3 reads TGTGCCAGCACCACCCGAGGGGGCTATAATTCACCCCTCCACTTT.

The J gene is TRBJ1-2, the V gene TRBV6-5, with D maybe TRBD1 (5 bases). Trimming pared 0 bases from V and 8 bases from J, leaving 13 bases between. The CDR3 is made up of 14 amino acids. Germline-derived CDR1 and CDR2 are MNHEY and SVGAGI. The CDR3 bases are TGTGCCAGCAGTTACTCGGGCAGGGCCCAAGGCTACACCTTC. It specifies CASSYSGRAQGYTF.

Here the CDR3 DNA reads TGTGCCTGCTTTTCTGGAAACACCATATATTTT. It codes for CACFSGNTIYF. The V gene is TRBV30, the J gene TRBJ1-3; D gene uncertain. The germline V gene encodes CDR1 GTSNPN and CDR2 SVGIG (reference sequence). Trimming cost V 6 bases and J 1 base, with 4 bases left between them. The CDR3 is 11 amino acids.

The chain couples TRBV7-9 to TRBJ2-7, with 7 nucleotides matching TRBD1. Germline V gives CDR1 SEHNR, CDR2 FQNEAQ (reference sequence). V shed 1 base, J shed 1 base, and the junction held 1 base outside the gene matches. This CDR3 is 14 amino acids long. CDR3 DNA: TGTGCCAGCAGCTTAGGGGGACAGTCCTACGAGCAGTACTTC. Protein sequence: CASSLGGQSYEQYF.

The chain joins TRBV6-5 to TRBJ2-7; 7 bases line up with TRBD2. The CDR3 loop spans 12 amino acids. The junction had 13 bases not matched to a gene; V was cut back by 8 bases and J by 12 bases. CDR1 and CDR2 (germline): MNHEY, SVGAGI. CDR3 sequence (DNA): TGTGCCAGCTTGGGGGGGTCCAGGAATCTGTACTTC. Translating it yields CASLGGSRNLYF.

The rearrangement joins TRBV7-3 to TRBJ2-4; D possibly corresponds to TRBD2 (6 bases). The germline CDR1 and CDR2 sequences are SGHTA and FQGTGA. The CDR3 loop spans 15 amino acids. V shed 5 bases and J shed 4 bases, with 15 bases lying between them. The CDR3 is CASSPLGTAKNIQYF. The CDR3 bases are TGTGCCAGCAGCCCGTTGGGGACTGCTAAAAACATTCAGTACTTC.

The gene calls are TRBV11-2 and TRBJ2-1; D gene uncertain. The germline V and J ends were trimmed by 1 base and 6 bases, with 13 bases remaining between them. In germline, CDR1 is SGHAT, CDR2 FQNNGV. The CDR3 has 15 amino acids. The CDR3 sequence: CASSLGGGASNEQFF. In DNA, the CDR3 is TGTGCCAGCAGCTTAGGCGGTGGAGCCTCCAATGAGCAGTTCTTC.

The CDR3 sequence is CASSLARDSGKAGELFF. The CDR3 DNA is TGTGCCAGCAGCTTAGCGCGTGATAGCGGGAAGGCCGGGGAGCTGTTTTTT. The chain links TRBV7-9 to TRBJ2-2; 8 bases map to TRBD2. This CDR3 spans 17 amino acids. Germline V gene data show CDR1 as SEHNR and CDR2 as FQNEAQ (reference sequence). V gave up 0 bases and J gave up 6 bases; unmatched junction bases: 9.

V is TRBV19 and J is TRBJ1-4; D is unresolved. The V gene lost 7 bases and the J gene lost 3 bases, with 9 bases spanning the gap. The germline gives CDR1 LNHDA, CDR2 SQIVND (reference sequence). The CDR3 runs to 13 residues. The CDR3 loop reads CASKRAANEKLFF. In DNA form, the CDR3 reads TGTGCCAGTAAGCGGGCAGCTAATGAAAAACTGTTTTTT. Full variable domain (outside the CDR3, taken from reference TRBV19 and TRBJ1-4): DGGITQSPKYLFRKEGQNVTLSCEQNLNHDAMYWYRQDPGQGLRLIYYSQIVNDFQKGDIAEGYSVSREKKESFPLTVTSAQKNPTAFYLCASKRAANEKLFFGSGTQLSVL.

The gene calls are TRBV4-1 and TRBJ1-2, with no clear D. The germline V gene encodes CDR1 MGHRA and CDR2 YSYEKL. Between the trimmed V and J ends, which lost 0 bases and 5 bases, there was a span of 16 bases. The CDR3 is 16 residues long. CDR3 nucleotides: TGCGCCAGCAGCCAAGAACCTCATGTGGCGGCGTATGGCTACACCTTC. The encoded protein is CASSQEPHVAAYGYTF.

This clone was seen a single time. V and J are TRBV2 and TRBJ2-1, with a possible D match to TRBD1 (6 bases). CDR1 and CDR2 (germline): SNHLY, FYNNEI. CDR3 size: 16 residues. Trimming removed 1 base at V and 4 bases at J, with 14 bases between. The CDR3 loop reads CASSEGRTVLYNEQFF. CDR3 bases: TGTGCCAGCAGTGAAGGCCGGACAGTCCTTTACAATGAGCAGTTCTTC.

Regarding this clone: Other DNA variants within this sample encode the same CDR3. The CDR3 nucleotides read TGTGCCAGTAGCGCAGGGCTTTCCTACGAGCAGTACTTC. Translated, it gives CASSAGLSYEQYF. This chain joins TRBV19 and TRBJ2-7; D perhaps matches TRBD1 (5 bases). This CDR3 has 13 amino acids. Trimming stripped 6 bases from V and 1 base from J, with 10 bases between. Germline CDR1 LNHDA, CDR2 SQIVND (reference sequence).

The J gene is TRBJ2-6, the V gene TRBV19, with TRBD2 matching 8 bases. Germline loops: CDR1 LNHDA, CDR2 SQIVND (reference sequence). V was clipped by 9 bases and J by 4 bases; unmatched bases: 5. This CDR3 is 14 amino acids long. The CDR3 DNA reads as TGTGCCAGCCGCGGGGGGTCAGGGGCCAACGTCCTGACTTTC. It translates to CASRGGSGANVLTF.

This clone has just a few counts. The V gene is TRBV9, the J gene TRBJ1-1; D is perhaps TRBD1 (6 bases). Germline V gene lookup returns CDR1 SGDLS and CDR2 YYNGEE. Trimming pared 4 bases from V and 3 bases from J, leaving 19 bases between. This CDR3 comprises 16 residues. CDR3 bases: TGTGCCAGCAGCCCCAAGGGACATTTGGCGGACACTGAAGCTTTCTTT. Its translation is CASSPKGHLADTEAFF. The complete variable domain, with remaining parts taken from reference TRBV9 and TRBJ1-1, reads DSGVTQTPKHLITATGQRVTLRCSPRSGDLSVYWYQQSLDQGLQFLIQYYNGEERAKGNILERFSAQQFPDLHSELNLSSLELGDSALYFCASSPKGHLADTEAFFGQGTRLTVV.

The chain recombines TRBV6-1 with TRBJ1-5; 11 bases match TRBD1. This CDR3 has 18 residues. Germline V gene data show CDR1 as MNHNS and CDR2 as SASEGT. The J segment lost 0 bases and the V segment lost 2 bases, leaving 6 bases of the junction unmatched. CDR3 coding DNA: TGTGCCAGCAGTGAATGGGGACAGGGGGATTATAGCAATCAGCCCCAGCATTTT. It encodes CASSEWGQGDYSNQPQHF.

This clone was seen only once. V is TRBV6-5 and J is TRBJ2-3, with D perhaps TRBD2 (5 bases). V lost 5 bases, J lost 0 bases, and 9 bases lay in between. The CDR3 totals 14 residues. Germline CDR1 reads MNHEY; CDR2 reads SVGAGI. CDR3 sequence: CASSPRGSTDTQYF. CDR3 bases: TGTGCCAGCAGTCCGCGCGGGAGCACAGATACGCAGTATTTT.